This TCR beta chain was sequenced for a study of cytomegalovirus exposure and HLA in healthy donors. Germline V gene data show CDR1 as KGHSH and CDR2 as LQKENI. Trimming cost V 2 bases and J 5 bases; bases outside gene matches: 3. This CDR3 contains 15 residues. Primers: 60 Vbeta forward and 13 Jbeta reverse. Assay: immunoSEQ multiplex PCR; the TCRdb copy retains only in-frame clones and omits some. The top ten clones hold roughly 0.68% of a sample with more than 140,000 clones, 60% to 80% of them seen once. The sequence was collected from a male donor in good health and CMV-seronegative. This chain links TRBV18 with TRBJ2-1; 10 nucleotides match TRBD2. Material for sequencing was PBMCs. DNA for the CDR3: TGTGCCAGCTCACCAACCCTAGCGGGGGACAATGAGCAGTTCTTC. It specifies CASSPTLAGDNEQFF.